These 25 T cell receptor beta chains were sequenced from one sample in a study of spatial heterogeneity in lung cancer. Time point in this sample: sample taken at primary tumor resection. Overall study findings and caveats: Counts that tracked tumor mutation counts were those of expanded intratumoral alpha and beta TCRs.

These receptors are not linked to any known antigen. Via MiXCR, TCRdb re-called the 5' RACE reads, giving one row per CDR3 protein. The sample holds more than 6,500 distinct CDR3 sequences, roughly 12% seen once. Sequencing was performed on lung tumor tissue, taken at surgery. These receptors all come from a male donor with early-stage non-small cell lung cancer.

This clonotype was picked up many times. Since the library was made to target alpha chains, this beta chain is a stray read and its abundance is not meaningful. The CDR3 DNA sequence: TGTGCCAGCAGTCCACCGGGACAGGGCAATGAAAAACTGTTTTTT. Its translation: CASSPPGQGNEKLFF. This rearrangement joins TRBV12-3 or TRBV12-4 to TRBJ1-4, with 9 bases that match TRBD1. J was trimmed by 5 bases and V by 5 bases; bases with no gene match: 6. The CDR3 length is 15 residues.

By proportion, this clonotype is medium-sized. This beta chain slipped into a library made for alpha chains as a stray read, so its size is not meaningful. V and J are TRBV29-1 and TRBJ1-1; D is unresolved. Germline CDR1 SQVTM, CDR2 ANQGSEA. CDR3 length equals 12 residues. V lost 3 bases and J 0 bases, leaving 5 bases between the germline ends. Here the CDR3 DNA reads TGCAGCGTTGACGTAATGAACACTGAAGCTTTCTTT. It specifies CSVDVMNTEAFF.

This clonotype is labeled large. This beta chain was picked up by a library intended for alpha chains and is off target, so its count carries little meaning. This rearrangement joins TRBV13 to TRBJ2-2; perhaps TRBD1 as D (7 bases). There are 14 residues in the CDR3. Trimming removed 6 bases from V and 3 bases from J, with 11 bases in between. Per the germline V gene, CDR1 is PRHDT and CDR2 is FYEKMQ (reference sequence). CDR3 residues: CASRSRGDTGELFF. CDR3 coding DNA: TGTGCCAGCAGATCCAGGGGGGACACCGGGGAGCTGTTTTTT.

Note on this clonotype: In a library made to pick up alpha chains, this beta chain is a stray read with a size that means little. The chain links TRBV5-1 to TRBJ2-7; D is ambiguous. Germline V gene sequence: CDR1 SGHRS, CDR2 YFSETQ. This CDR3 is 12 amino acids long. Trimming pared 1 base from V and 4 bases from J, leaving 6 bases between. The CDR3 loop is CASSLIGYEQYF. CDR3 DNA: TGCGCCAGCAGCTTGATCGGGTACGAGCAGTACTTC.

This clonotype has only a few counts. This beta chain is a stray read from a library made for alpha chains; its abundance is not meaningful. The CDR3 nucleotides are TGCAGCGTTGAAGGTGGTCCGGACAGACCACAAGAGACCCAGTACTTC. Translation gives CSVEGGPDRPQETQYF. The chain couples TRBV29-1 to TRBJ2-5; a possible D gene is TRBD1 (6 bases). The CDR3 covers 16 residues. Trimming took 1 base from V and 2 from J, leaving 17 bases between them. Germline CDR1 SQVTM, CDR2 ANQGSEA.

By frequency in the sample, this clonotype is medium-sized. This beta chain is a stray read from a library made for alpha chains; its abundance is not meaningful. The chain couples TRBV30 to TRBJ2-1; no clear D. V was trimmed by 2 bases and J by 0 bases, leaving 8 bases between them. Per the germline V gene, CDR1 is GTSNPN and CDR2 is SVGIG (reference sequence). The CDR3 totals 14 residues. CDR3 region: CAWSRLSSYNEQFF. The CDR3 nucleotides read TGTGCCTGGAGTCGTCTCAGCTCCTACAATGAGCAGTTCTTC.

With respect to this clonotype: Little can be read into the size of this beta chain, an off-target read in a library designed for alpha chains. The V and J genes are TRBV11-1 and TRBJ2-5; no firm D call. The V end lost 3 bases, the J end lost 1 base, and 12 bases lay between the germline ends. This CDR3 is 15 amino acids long. Germline V gene sequence: CDR1 SGHAT, CDR2 FQDESV (reference sequence). The CDR3 sequence: CASSFGLTTQETQYF. In DNA form, the CDR3 reads TGTGCCAGCAGCTTTGGGCTGACGACCCAAGAGACCCAGTACTTC.

This clonotype was counted ten times or more. This beta chain is off target for a library built for alpha chains, so its abundance means little. DNA for the CDR3: TGTGCCAGCAGCTTAGTAGGGGGCGCCTACACAGATACGCAGTATTTT. Translated: CASSLVGGAYTDTQYF. The chain carries TRBV7-9 and TRBJ2-3; 7 bases are a match to TRBD1. Germline loops: CDR1 SEHNR, CDR2 FQNEAQ (reference sequence). There are 16 residues in the CDR3. V lost 1 base to trimming and J lost 2 bases; unmatched junction nucleotides: 6.

In its sample, this clonotype is medium-sized. The library was designed around alpha chains, so this beta chain is a stray read whose abundance carries little weight. This chain links TRBV12-3 or TRBV12-4 with TRBJ1-5, with 9 bases fitting TRBD1. The CDR3 totals 14 residues. V trimming: 7 bases; J trimming: 4 bases; junction bases outside the gene matches: 5. The CDR3 coding sequence is TGTGCCAGCACCCTCGGACAGGGGAATCAGCCCCAGCATTTT. This gives the protein CASTLGQGNQPQHF.

This clonotype was detected only a few times. This beta chain is off target for a library built for alpha chains, so its abundance means little. This sequence joins TRBV27 and TRBJ2-5; D is perhaps TRBD2 (5 bases). This CDR3 region has 15 residues. With 10 bases removed from V and 4 bases from J, the gap between germline ends came to 22 bases. The V gene's germline CDR1 is MNHEY and CDR2 SMNVEV (reference sequence). CDR3 DNA sequence: TGTGCCACCGCCAAAATGAACGGAGGTGTAGAGACCCAGTACTTC. Protein product: CATAKMNGGVETQYF.

This clonotype was recorded a few times. This beta chain is a stray read from a library made for alpha chains; its abundance is not meaningful. V usage is TRBV11-1 and J usage is TRBJ2-1; TRBD2 aligns across 11 bases. Germline V gene lookup returns CDR1 SGHAT and CDR2 FQDESV (reference sequence). The CDR3 covers 14 residues. Germline trimming cut 5 bases from V and 10 bases from J; bases unmatched to any gene: 7. For the CDR3, the DNA is TGTGCCAGCAGCGGGGCTAGCGGGAGGACCGAGCAGTTCTTC. Translating gives CASSGASGRTEQFF. The full variable domain, completed using reference TRBV11-1 and TRBJ2-1, is EAEVAQSPRYKITEKSQAVAFWCDPISGHATLYWYRQILGQGPELLVQFQDESVVDDSQLPKDRFSAERLKGVDSTLKIQPAELGDSAMYLCASSGASGRTEQFFGPGTRLTVL.

Points on this clonotype: Because this beta chain is a stray read in a library intended to capture alpha chains, its abundance should not be given much weight. V usage is TRBV3-1 and J usage is TRBJ1-2; 7 bases agree with TRBD1. Germline lookup yields CDR1 LGHDT and CDR2 YNNKEL (reference sequence). Trimming removed 4 bases from V and 3 bases from J; junction bases left unmatched: 11. The CDR3 contains 16 residues. CDR3 nucleotides: TGTGCCAGCAGCCTGGACGTAGGGGGCCTTGACTATGGCTACACCTTC. Its protein is CASSLDVGGLDYGYTF.

This clonotype was counted many times. This beta chain is off target for a library built for alpha chains, so its abundance means little. The chain recombines TRBV29-1 with TRBJ2-7; 11 bases align to TRBD2. The CDR3 sequence is 13 residues long. CDR1 is SQVTM, CDR2 ANQGSEA, per germline. The J segment lost 7 bases and the V segment lost 4 bases, leaving 6 bases of the junction unmatched. The CDR3 sequence is CSVVAGGEGEQYF. The CDR3 nucleotides are TGCAGCGTTGTAGCGGGAGGGGAGGGTGAGCAGTACTTC.

In this sample, this clonotype is medium-sized. As an off-target read in a library built for alpha chains, this beta chain has a frequency of little significance. J is TRBJ1-5 and V is TRBV27, with 7 bases that match TRBD1. The V segment lost 3 bases and the J segment 1 base; nucleotides outside the gene matches: 3. This CDR3 spans 15 amino acids. The germline V gene has CDR1 MNHEY and CDR2 SMNVEV (reference sequence). CDR3 sequence: CASSLSGGSNQPQHF. CDR3 in DNA: TGTGCCAGCAGTTTGTCAGGGGGAAGCAATCAGCCCCAGCATTTT.

There are many counts of this clonotype. The library was prepared for alpha chains; this beta chain is a stray read, so its frequency means little. The rearrangement uses TRBV5-1 and TRBJ2-1, with a possible D match to TRBD2 (5 bases). CDR1 and CDR2 (germline): SGHRS, YFSETQ. The V gene lost 0 bases and the J gene lost 4 bases, with 11 bases spanning the gap. This CDR3 region has 15 residues. The CDR3 spells CASSLGGSTYNEQFF. The CDR3 coding sequence is TGCGCCAGCAGCTTGGGAGGGTCGACATACAATGAGCAGTTCTTC. The complete variable domain, with remaining parts taken from reference TRBV5-1 and TRBJ2-1, reads KAGVTQTPRYLIKTRGQQVTLSCSPISGHRSVSWYQQTPGQGLQFLFEYFSETQRNKGNFPGRFSGRQFSNSRSEMNVSTLELGDSALYLCASSLGGSTYNEQFFGPGTRLTVL.

Of note for this clonotype: Being off target in a library aimed at alpha chains, this beta chain has a size of little meaning. V and J are TRBV6-5 and TRBJ1-4; D is perhaps TRBD1 (6 bases). The germline gives CDR1 MNHEY, CDR2 SVGAGI. V lost 2 bases and J 10 bases, leaving 26 bases between the germline ends. The CDR3 has 18 residues. CDR3 region: CASSYSPYPRGQFGKLFF. Here the CDR3 DNA reads TGTGCCAGCAGTTACAGCCCTTACCCCCGTGGACAGTTTGGAAAACTGTTTTTT.

Judged by abundance, this clonotype is medium-sized. This beta chain was picked up by a library intended for alpha chains and is off target, so its count carries little meaning. This rearrangement joins TRBV5-6 to TRBJ2-5; 10 nucleotides line up with TRBD2. J gave up 5 bases and V 2 bases, and 6 bases lay outside the gene matches. The CDR3 contains 15 residues. The V gene's germline CDR1 is SGHDT and CDR2 YYEEEE. CDR3 amino acids: CASSFRLAGRETQYF. The CDR3 DNA is TGTGCCAGCAGCTTCCGACTAGCGGGTCGGGAGACCCAGTACTTC.

This clonotype is deemed medium-sized. The library was built for alpha chains, so this beta chain is an off-target read and its size means little. The chain is built from TRBV19 and TRBJ2-7; no definite D call. The CDR3 is made up of 14 amino acids. Between the trimmed V and J ends, which lost 3 bases and 0 bases, there was a span of 9 bases. CDR1 is LNHDA and CDR2 is SQIVND in the germline V gene (reference sequence). CDR3 region: CASSISWSSYEQYF. The CDR3 nucleotides are TGTGCCAGTAGTATCTCTTGGTCCTCCTACGAGCAGTACTTC.

Turning to this clonotype: Relative to the germline gene, one junction end is altered; a read error may explain this. This beta chain lies outside the target of a library built for alpha chains; its clone size means little. V usage is TRBV7-7 and J usage is TRBJ2-5; D gene ambiguous. Germline V CDR1 and CDR2: SSHAT, FNYEAQ (reference sequence). CDR3 size: 14 residues. The DNA of the CDR3 is TGTGCTAGCAGCCCTGGATTTGAGAGAGAGACCCAGTACTTC. It encodes CASSPGFERETQYF.

This clonotype appeared a few times. This beta chain turned up in a library designed for alpha chains; as an off-target read, its abundance says little. This chain uses TRBV20-1 with TRBJ1-1, with a tentative D call TRBD1 (5 bases). The length of the CDR3 is 14 residues. V was trimmed by 4 bases and J by 3 bases, leaving 15 bases between them. The germline V gene has CDR1 DFQATT and CDR2 SNEGSKA (reference sequence). The CDR3 spells CSATNRGWDTEAFF. In nucleotides, the CDR3 is TGCAGTGCTACAAATCGGGGGTGGGACACTGAAGCTTTCTTT.

Comment on this clonotype: Being off target in a library aimed at alpha chains, this beta chain has a size of little meaning. The J gene is TRBJ1-4, the V gene TRBV11-1; 9 bases match TRBD1. Per the germline V gene, CDR1 is SGHAT and CDR2 is FQDESV (reference sequence). Germline trimming cut 6 bases from V and 7 bases from J; bases unmatched to any gene: 9. The CDR3 runs 15 residues. CDR3 in amino acids: CASRTSGTGLEKLFF. Written as DNA, the CDR3 is TGTGCCAGCAGAACGTCCGGGACAGGGCTTGAAAAACTGTTTTTT.

This clonotype was observed a few times. This beta chain is an unintended read in a library built for alpha chains; its size means little. The chain uses TRBV7-9 and TRBJ2-2; D uncertain. V was clipped by 2 bases and J by 0 bases, with 7 bases between them. The CDR3 runs to 15 residues. The V gene's germline CDR1 is SEHNR and CDR2 FQNEAQ (reference sequence). The CDR3 protein is CASSLRVANTGELFF. CDR3 sequence (DNA): TGTGCCAGCAGCTTAAGGGTAGCGAACACCGGGGAGCTGTTTTTT.

As regards this clonotype: This beta chain is an off-target read within a library intended for alpha chains, so its frequency means little. The chain links TRBV28 to TRBJ2-5; tentatively, D is TRBD1 or TRBD2 (7 bases each). There are 14 residues in the CDR3. Trimming took off 3 bases at V and 3 bases at J, with 11 bases between the two ends. Per the germline V gene, CDR1 is MDHEN and CDR2 is SYDVKM. CDR3 in DNA: TGTGCCAGCAGTTTCGGGGGGACAGAAGAGACCCAGTACTTC. Its protein is CASSFGGTEETQYF.

This clonotype was seen only a few times. This beta chain turned up in a library designed for alpha chains; as an off-target read, its abundance says little. This chain joins TRBV7-6 and TRBJ1-6; no clear D gene. The CDR3 runs 13 residues. Germline CDR1 reads SGHVS; CDR2 reads FNYEAQ. V was pared by 8 bases and J by 6 bases, with 11 bases between. CDR3 DNA: TGTGCCAGCTCTCGGAGTGCTAATTCACCCCTCCACTTT. As protein: CASSRSANSPLHF.

Judged by abundance, this clonotype is medium-sized. Found in a library prepared for alpha chains, this beta chain is an off-target read, and its abundance has little meaning. The rearrangement links TRBV7-9 to TRBJ2-3, with D possibly TRBD2 on 6 matching bases. The V and J ends lost 8 bases and 4 bases respectively, with 22 bases between them. Germline CDR1 SEHNR, CDR2 FQNEAQ (reference sequence). CDR3 length equals 16 residues. The CDR3 nucleotides read TGTGCCAGCTTAGGAGGGGACGACCAACGCCCAGATACGCAGTATTTT. Translated, it gives CASLGGDDQRPDTQYF.